This passage covers 28 T cell receptor beta chains from one sample sequenced in a study of T cell responses to AZD1222 COVID-19 vaccine (dated by TCRdb to about 2021). To prepare the library, the immunoSEQ multiplex PCR assay was applied. TCRdb holds this immuneACCESS table with in-frame rearrangements only. Some clones are missing; in checked studies, unresolved V genes explain under half, and the rest has no known cause. The sample yields approximately 110,000 clones; approximately 88% were counted once. The ten largest account for approximately 4.2% of the sample. The sample's time point label, in plain terms: baseline before first vaccination. The source material was peripheral blood, sampled on day 0 of AZD1222 vaccination. All receptors come from an adult in good health.

The rearrangement joins TRBV5-1 to TRBJ2-7; 9 positions match TRBD1. The CDR3 sequence is 14 residues long. V dropped 6 bases and J dropped 3; count of bases not matched to a gene: 7. CDR1 is SGHRS and CDR2 is YFSETQ in the germline V gene. The CDR3 sequence is CASTMGQGGYEQYF. The CDR3 nucleotides read TGCGCCAGCACCATGGGACAGGGAGGCTACGAGCAGTACTTC.

The chain carries TRBV18 and TRBJ1-4; TRBD1 might be the D (5 bases). The length of the CDR3 is 13 residues. Deletions cut 8 bases from V and 8 bases from J, with 15 bases between. From germline, CDR1 is KGHSH and CDR2 LQKENI. CDR3 DNA sequence: TGTGCCAGCGCGCGACAGAGGGGCGAAAAACTGTTTTTT. Its protein is CASARQRGEKLFF.

In the case of this clone: Germline and junction disagree at one end, which may indicate a read error. The chain carries TRBV4-1 and TRBJ2-3; 7 nucleotides match TRBD2. CDR1 MGHRA and CDR2 YSYEKL come from the germline V gene. This CDR3 comprises 17 residues. The CDR3 coding sequence is TGCGCCAGCAGCAAAGAATGGGAGGGGAAAAGCACAGATACGCAGTATTTT. Translated, it gives CASSKEWEGKSTDTQYF.

The chain has TRBV2 and TRBJ1-1; D is perhaps TRBD1 (5 bases). The CDR3 extends over 16 amino acids. V was trimmed by 7 bases and J by 0 bases, leaving 18 bases between them. CDR1 is SNHLY and CDR2 is FYNNEI in the germline V gene. DNA of the CDR3: TGTGCCAGCATACTTGGATGGGGGGGGATGAACACTGAAGCTTTCTTT. This translates into CASILGWGGMNTEAFF. Full variable domain (missing parts from reference TRBV2 and TRBJ1-1): EPEVTQTPSHQVTQMGQEVILRCVPISNHLYFYWYRQILGQKVEFLVSFYNNEISEKSEIFDDQFSVERPDGSNFTLKIRSTKLEDSAMYFCASILGWGGMNTEAFFGQGTRLTVV.

The CDR3 DNA is TGTGCCTGGAGTCTCTCTAGCGGCTACAATGAGCAGTTCTTC. As protein: CAWSLSSGYNEQFF. This chain connects TRBV30 to TRBJ2-1, with TRBD2 matching 7 bases. The CDR3 loop spans 14 amino acids. V shed 2 bases and J 3 bases; nucleotides not matched to a gene: 4. Germline CDR1 reads GTSNPN; CDR2 reads SVGIG (reference sequence).

This chain uses TRBV18 with TRBJ2-7; D is possibly TRBD1 (6 bases). The CDR3 has 14 residues. The germline CDR1 and CDR2 sequences are KGHSH and LQKENI. Trimming removed 3 bases from V and 6 bases from J, with 15 bases in between. The CDR3 sequence is CASSPTGTSLEQYF. The CDR3 DNA reads as TGTGCCAGCTCACCTACCGGGACATCCCTCGAGCAGTACTTC.

The chain carries TRBV27 and TRBJ1-5; 7 bases align to TRBD1. The germline gives CDR1 MNHEY, CDR2 SMNVEV (reference sequence). V gave up 5 bases and J gave up 8 bases; unmatched junction bases: 12. This CDR3 contains 15 residues. This CDR3 is CASSARQGEAEPQHF. For the CDR3, the DNA is TGTGCCAGCAGTGCCCGACAGGGAGAGGCTGAGCCCCAGCATTTT.

This CDR3 reads CASSRTGGGRDGYTF. CDR3 sequence (DNA): TGTGCCAGCAGTAGAACAGGGGGCGGTCGGGATGGCTACACCTTC. The chain carries TRBV6-5 and TRBJ1-2, with TRBD1 matching over 9 bases. The CDR3 has 15 residues. CDR1 MNHEY and CDR2 SVGAGI come from the germline V gene. V shed 5 bases and J 6 bases; nucleotides not matched to a gene: 10.

By sample share, this clone is medium-sized. This chain joins TRBV4-3 and TRBJ2-7, with D unclear. CDR1 and CDR2 (germline): LGHNA, YSLEER. The CDR3 length is 13 residues. V was clipped by 3 bases and J by 4 bases, with 10 bases between them. CDR3 loop: CASSHTVRYEQYF. In DNA form, the CDR3 reads TGCGCCAGCAGCCACACCGTCCGGTACGAGCAGTACTTC.

This clone has just a few counts. The chain carries TRBV6-5 and TRBJ1-2; 7 positions agree with TRBD1. The CDR3 loop spans 15 amino acids. Trimming cost V 7 bases and J 2 bases; bases outside gene matches: 10. Germline lookup yields CDR1 MNHEY and CDR2 SVGAGI. The CDR3 DNA reads as TGTGCCAGCAAGCTAGACAGGGAACCCAACTATGGCTACACCTTC. Translated: CASKLDREPNYGYTF.

V is TRBV30 and J is TRBJ2-3; D might be TRBD1 (6 bases). Trimming took off 2 bases at V and 3 bases at J, with 15 bases between the two ends. CDR1 is GTSNPN and CDR2 is SVGIG in the germline V gene (reference sequence). The CDR3 runs to 15 residues. CDR3 sequence reads: CAWSLQWGQTDTQYF. CDR3 in DNA: TGTGCCTGGAGTCTACAATGGGGGCAAACAGATACGCAGTATTTT.

The chain uses TRBV10-1 and TRBJ1-4; D gene ambiguous. Germline V lookup: CDR1 WNHNN, CDR2 SYGVQD (reference sequence). Trimming took 0 bases from V and 3 from J, leaving 11 bases between them. The CDR3 spans 16 residues. CDR3 in DNA: TGCGCCAGCAGTGAGTCTTTCGAAAGATCTAATGAAAAACTGTTTTTT. Its protein is CASSESFERSNEKLFF.

The sample holds one count of this clone. V usage is TRBV24-1 and J usage is TRBJ1-2; D is undetermined. Germline loops: CDR1 KGHDR, CDR2 SFDVKD. The CDR3 loop spans 13 amino acids. V lost 4 bases and J lost 5, with 10 bases in between. The CDR3 loop reads CATSDEGAYGYTF. The CDR3 nucleotides are TGTGCCACCAGTGACGAGGGCGCTTATGGCTACACCTTC.

Only one count was recorded for this clone. The chain has TRBV5-8 and TRBJ2-7; D remains ambiguous. CDR3 length: 11 amino acids. Trimming stripped 5 bases from V and 7 bases from J, with 10 bases between. Germline V lookup: CDR1 SGHTS, CDR2 YDEGEE. The CDR3 reads CASRSRREQYF. The CDR3 DNA reads as TGTGCCAGCAGGAGTCGAAGGGAGCAGTACTTC.

V is TRBV2 and J is TRBJ2-1; weak D call: TRBD2 (7 bases). Trimming removed 3 bases from V and 7 bases from J, with 16 bases in between. The V gene's germline CDR1 is SNHLY and CDR2 FYNNEI. The CDR3 is 15 residues long. The CDR3 loop is CASSDLGGGRNEQFF. CDR3 nucleotide sequence: TGTGCCAGCAGTGACCTAGGGGGAGGGAGGAATGAGCAGTTCTTC.

The chain uses TRBV5-1 and TRBJ1-1, with D possibly TRBD1 on 5 matching bases. The CDR3 extends over 14 amino acids. Germline V gene data show CDR1 as SGHRS and CDR2 as YFSETQ. V was clipped by 1 base and J by 5 bases, with 12 bases between them. CDR3 coding DNA: TGCGCCAGCAGCTTGAGGCAGGGAATGACTGAAGCTTTCTTT. Translation gives CASSLRQGMTEAFF. The full variable domain, completed using reference TRBV5-1 and TRBJ1-1, is KAGVTQTPRYLIKTRGQQVTLSCSPISGHRSVSWYQQTPGQGLQFLFEYFSETQRNKGNFPGRFSGRQFSNSRSEMNVSTLELGDSALYLCASSLRQGMTEAFFGQGTRLTVV.

The DNA of the CDR3 is TGTGCCAGCAGGGTTAGCGGGCTAGGGGAGCTGTTTTTT. Translation gives CASRVSGLGELFF. This sequence joins TRBV12-3 or TRBV12-4 and TRBJ2-2; 7 bases match TRBD2. This CDR3 region has 13 residues. After removal of 6 bases from V and 8 bases from J, the junction contained 6 bases not matched to a gene.

This clone was found a few times. The chain carries TRBV5-5 and TRBJ1-2; D not resolved. CDR1 and CDR2 from the germline V gene are SGHKS and YYEKEE (reference sequence). The CDR3 is 12 residues long. V was cut by 2 bases and J by 4 bases, with 6 bases left in between. This CDR3 reads CASSFGFYGYTF. CDR3 nucleotides: TGTGCCAGCAGCTTCGGCTTCTATGGCTACACCTTC. The whole variable domain, remainder taken from reference TRBV5-5 and TRBJ1-2, is DAGVTQSPTHLIKTRGQQVTLRCSPISGHKSVSWYQQVLGQGPQFIFQYYEKEERGRGNFPDRFSARQFPNYSSELNVNALLLGDSALYLCASSFGFYGYTFGSGTRLTVV.

The rearrangement links TRBV7-3 to TRBJ1-1; 9 bases line up with TRBD1. This CDR3 has 14 amino acids. The ends lost 5 bases at V and 2 bases at J; junction bases unmatched: 3. Germline V lookup: CDR1 SGHTA, CDR2 FQGTGA. Here the CDR3 reads CASSPGQGNTEAFF. The CDR3 region has the DNA TGTGCCAGCAGCCCGGGACAGGGAAACACTGAAGCTTTCTTT. The full variable domain, its missing parts supplied by reference TRBV7-3 and TRBJ1-1, is GAGVSQTPSNKVTEKGKYVELRCDPISGHTALYWYRQSLGQGPEFLIYFQGTGAADDSGLPNDRFFAVRPEGSVSTLKIQRTERGDSAVYLCASSPGQGNTEAFFGQGTRLTVV.

The chain is built from TRBV7-9 and TRBJ2-6, with D perhaps being TRBD1 or TRBD2 (5 bases each). Trimming removed 6 bases from V and 0 bases from J, with 9 bases in between. The V gene's germline CDR1 is SEHNR and CDR2 FQNEAQ (reference sequence). CDR3 size: 15 residues. The CDR3 sequence: CASRRDASGANVLTF. The CDR3 DNA follows: TGTGCCAGCAGAAGGGACGCCTCTGGGGCCAACGTCCTGACTTTC.

This chain joins TRBV6-5 and TRBJ2-1; 8 nucleotides line up with TRBD2. The CDR3 is 14 amino acids. Losses at the gene ends were 6 bases for V and 4 bases for J; bases not matched to a gene: 5. Germline CDR1 MNHEY, CDR2 SVGAGI. The CDR3 nucleotides are TGTGCCAGCAGATCCGGGACTAGTTACAATGAGCAGTTCTTC. Protein sequence: CASRSGTSYNEQFF.

The genes are TRBV11-2 and TRBJ2-3; D unclear. CDR1 is SGHAT, CDR2 FQNNGV, per germline. The V and J ends lost 5 bases and 2 bases respectively, with 11 bases between them. This CDR3 contains 14 residues. CDR3: CASSPPAITDTQYF. In DNA, the CDR3 is TGTGCCAGCAGCCCCCCCGCTATCACAGATACGCAGTATTTT.

This sequence joins TRBV28 and TRBJ2-3; 8 bases fit TRBD2. Germline V gene data show CDR1 as MDHEN and CDR2 as SYDVKM. The junction had 1 base not matched to a gene; V was cut back by 7 bases and J by 4 bases. The CDR3 covers 12 residues. CDR3 amino acids: CASKLAADTQYF. CDR3 nucleotides: TGTGCCAGCAAACTAGCGGCAGATACGCAGTATTTT.

The chain uses TRBV5-1 and TRBJ2-2, with D possibly being TRBD1 (5 bases). The length of the CDR3 is 13 residues. Germline assignment: CDR1 SGHRS and CDR2 YFSETQ. Trimming took 1 base from V and 5 from J, leaving 6 bases between them. CDR3 sequence (DNA): TGCGCCAGCAGCTTGTGGACAACCGGGGAGCTGTTTTTT. Residues: CASSLWTTGELFF.

This rearrangement joins TRBV6-5 to TRBJ1-1; possibly TRBD1 for D (6 bases). The germline V gene has CDR1 MNHEY and CDR2 SVGAGI. The CDR3 runs to 12 residues. The germline V and J ends were trimmed by 5 bases and 11 bases, with 15 bases remaining between them. The CDR3 loop reads CASSTTATGAFF. The CDR3 nucleotides are TGTGCCAGCAGTACGACGGCCACAGGGGCTTTCTTT.

This clone was observed a few times. The gene calls are TRBV5-1 and TRBJ2-1; 9 bases match TRBD1. V lost 4 bases, J lost 9 bases, and 8 bases stayed unmatched. The germline V gene has CDR1 SGHRS and CDR2 YFSETQ. There are 14 residues in the CDR3. The CDR3 sequence is CASSPGQGLGEQFF. CDR3 DNA sequence: TGCGCCAGCAGCCCGGGACAGGGACTGGGTGAGCAGTTCTTC.

The chain is built from TRBV3-1 (or the pseudogene TRBV3-2) and TRBJ2-7; D is unresolved. Trimming removed 1 base from V and 2 bases from J, with 12 bases in between. Per the germline V gene, CDR1 is LGHDT and CDR2 is YNNKEL (reference sequence). The CDR3 is 15 amino acids. The CDR3 spells CASSQGRVQTYEQYF. The CDR3 DNA reads as TGTGCCAGCAGCCAAGGCCGGGTTCAGACCTACGAGCAGTACTTC.

The gene calls are TRBV3-1 (or the pseudogene TRBV3-2) and TRBJ2-5, with D hard to call. Germline V CDR1 and CDR2: LGHDT, YNNKEL (reference sequence). Trimming stripped 1 base from V and 4 bases from J, with 16 bases between. This CDR3 spans 16 amino acids. In DNA, the CDR3 is TGTGCCAGCAGCCAAGTCCCCTTTATCTTGGGAGAGACCCAGTACTTC. This gives the protein CASSQVPFILGETQYF.